This TCR beta chain appears in the sequencing data of a study of blood T cells in healthy people across ages. Study-wide results and caveats: Donors of long life had a larger count of naive CD4+ cells and greater diversity than aged donors.

Every participating donor contributed about 10 milliliters of peripheral blood through a draw. A note on this clonotype: No antigen is known for it.

A second PCR, run for about 7 to 12 cycles, used a sample-barcoded 5' primer plus a J-beta primer mix. TCRdb reprocessed the 5' RACE reads via MiXCR and lists one record per CDR3 protein. Seen here are hundreds of thousands of distinct CDR3 sequences, around 43% observed once, and the top ten hold around 32%. The V segment lost 4 bases and the J segment 13 bases; nucleotides outside the gene matches: 14. CDR1 and CDR2 (germline): SGHTA, FQGNSA. The CDR3 contains 15 residues. The chain employs TRBV7-2 and TRBJ2-1, with 9 bases lining up with TRBD1. Sequencing was carried out using blood. The receptor comes from a man older than 75 in good health. The CDR3 DNA follows: TGTGCCAGCAGCTCATACAGGGGGCGCAGGGAGACCCAGTTCTTC. This gives the protein CASSSYRGRRETQFF.